Below are 27 T cell receptor beta chains sequenced from a single sample in a study of cytotoxic CD8 clonotypes in ibrutinib-treated CLL. TCRdb's copy holds only in-frame clones and misses some; the assay was immunoSEQ multiplex PCR. The sample includes about 50,000 clones, about three fifths of them seen just once. Sequenced here: PBMCs, sampled after 24 months of ibrutinib treatment. These TCRs come from a human donor with chronic lymphocytic leukemia.

V usage is TRBV15 and J usage is TRBJ2-3; 8 nucleotides match TRBD1. Trimming cost V 1 base and J 1 base; bases outside gene matches: 4. This CDR3 spans 16 amino acids. The germline CDR1 and CDR2 sequences are LNHNV and YYDKDF (reference sequence). The CDR3 region is CATSRGSGQGTDTQYF. As DNA, the CDR3 is TGTGCCACCAGCAGAGGGTCGGGACAGGGCACAGATACGCAGTATTTT. Variable domain in full (rest from reference TRBV15 and TRBJ2-3): DAMVIQNPRYQVTQFGKPVTLSCSQTLNHNVMYWYQQKSSQAPKLLFHYYDKDFNNEADTPDNFQSRRPNTSFCFLDIRSPGLGDTAMYLCATSRGSGQGTDTQYFGPGTRLTVL.

J is TRBJ2-7 and V is TRBV21-1; no check of the table's D call, TRBD2, against the DNA was made. TRBV21-1 is classified as a pseudogene. This CDR3 contains 21 residues. The CDR3, as DNA: TGTGCCAGCAGCAAAGTATTTTTAAGTGAACTCCCTAGCGGGGAAGAAGACGAGCAGTACTTC. Residues: CASSKVFLSELPSGEEDEQYF.

The rearrangement links TRBV2 to TRBJ2-2, with 9 nucleotides matching TRBD2. CDR1 and CDR2 from the germline V gene are SNHLY and FYNNEI. The CDR3 has 15 residues. Unmatched junction bases numbered 7, after V lost 7 bases and J lost 4 bases. The CDR3 sequence is CASKRGEGITGELFF. In nucleotides, the CDR3 is TGTGCCAGCAAGCGGGGGGAAGGAATCACCGGGGAGCTGTTTTTT. The full variable domain, rest sourced from reference TRBV2 and TRBJ2-2, is EPEVTQTPSHQVTQMGQEVILRCVPISNHLYFYWYRQILGQKVEFLVSFYNNEISEKSEIFDDQFSVERPDGSNFTLKIRSTKLEDSAMYFCASKRGEGITGELFFGEGSRLTVL.

The CDR3 region is CASRVRQRNEQYF. The CDR3 DNA is TGTGCCAGCAGAGTCCGGCAGCGGAACGAGCAGTACTTC. The rearrangement links TRBV6-5 to TRBJ2-7; TRBD2 might be the D (5 bases). V was pared by 6 bases and J by 5 bases, with 14 bases between. Germline assignment: CDR1 MNHEY and CDR2 SVGAGI. This CDR3 region has 13 residues.

This clone appeared a few times. V usage is TRBV6-6 and J usage is TRBJ2-4; 8 bases agree with TRBD1. The CDR3 sequence is 16 residues long. The germline CDR1 and CDR2 sequences are MNHNY and SVGAGI (reference sequence). V trimming: 6 bases; J trimming: 2 bases; junction bases outside the gene matches: 9. CDR3 sequence: CASRLQGGSTKNIQYF. The CDR3 DNA reads TGTGCCAGCAGGCTACAGGGGGGAAGCACCAAAAACATTCAGTACTTC.

This clone is labeled medium-sized. The rearrangement uses TRBV13 and TRBJ1-2; 8 positions agree with TRBD1. The junction had 7 bases not matched to a gene; V was cut back by 3 bases and J by 7 bases. The CDR3 runs to 14 residues. CDR1 and CDR2 from the germline V gene are PRHDT and FYEKMQ (reference sequence). The CDR3 sequence is CASSFRTGPSGYTF. CDR3 nucleotide sequence: TGTGCCAGCAGCTTTAGGACAGGGCCCTCTGGCTACACCTTC.

The rearrangement joins TRBV6-1 to TRBJ1-1; unclear D gene. This CDR3 has 13 residues. CDR1 and CDR2 from the germline V gene are MNHNS and SASEGT. The V end was cut by 2 bases, the J end by 2 bases, with 6 bases between. The CDR3 loop reads CASSETGNTEAFF. For the CDR3, the DNA is TGTGCCAGCAGTGAAACGGGAAACACTGAAGCTTTCTTT.

CDR3 nucleotide sequence: TGTGCCAGCAGTACAACAATAGGGGTACCGGGGGAGCAGTACTTC. This sequence encodes CASSTTIGVPGEQYF. This chain uses TRBV6-5 with TRBJ2-7; D might be TRBD1 or TRBD2, each matching 5 bases. The CDR3 is 15 residues long. Germline-derived CDR1 and CDR2 are MNHEY and SVGAGI. Trimming shortened V by 5 bases and J by 7 bases, and 21 bases separated the two germline ends.

This chain uses TRBV9 with TRBJ2-1; D is unclear. Trimming pared 3 bases from V and 3 bases from J, leaving 10 bases between. The CDR3 length is 14 residues. Germline CDR1 and CDR2: SGDLS and YYNGEE. The CDR3 is CASSDEVGYNEQFF. CDR3 DNA: TGTGCCAGCAGCGATGAGGTGGGCTACAATGAGCAGTTCTTC.

This clone was observed a few times. This sequence joins TRBV7-9 and TRBJ1-2, with D possibly being TRBD1 (5 bases). Germline V gives CDR1 SEHNR, CDR2 FQNEAQ (reference sequence). Trimming cost V 1 base and J 8 bases, with 17 bases left between them. This CDR3 spans 15 amino acids. This CDR3 reads CASSLDWGAGGGYTF. As DNA, the CDR3 is TGTGCCAGCAGCTTAGACTGGGGCGCGGGTGGAGGCTACACCTTC.

This clone has a handful of counts. The gene calls are TRBV7-9 and TRBJ2-7; possible D gene TRBD1, 5 bases. V lost 6 bases and J 6 bases, leaving 12 bases between the germline ends. The V gene's germline CDR1 is SEHNR and CDR2 FQNEAQ (reference sequence). The CDR3 is 12 residues long. The CDR3 is CASSPQGGEQYF. Written as DNA, the CDR3 is TGTGCCAGCAGTCCCCAGGGTGGCGAGCAGTACTTC.

The chain uses TRBV2 and TRBJ1-1, with no clear D. V was clipped by 4 bases and J by 0 bases, with 15 bases between them. There are 16 residues in the CDR3. CDR1 and CDR2 from the germline V gene are SNHLY and FYNNEI. CDR3 residues: CASSGELQRVNTEAFF. The CDR3 nucleotides read TGTGCCAGCAGTGGGGAACTACAGAGAGTGAACACTGAAGCTTTCTTT.

V gene TRBV29-1 combines with J gene TRBJ2-5, with 8 bases aligning to TRBD1. CDR1 is SQVTM and CDR2 is ANQGSEA in the germline V gene. The CDR3 consists of 14 residues. Germline trimming cut 4 bases from V and 4 bases from J; bases unmatched to any gene: 8. The CDR3 sequence: CSVASGGARETQYF. The CDR3 DNA follows: TGCAGCGTTGCCTCAGGGGGCGCGCGAGAGACCCAGTACTTC.

The chain couples TRBV28 to TRBJ1-2, with TRBD1 matching 11 bases. The trim removed 6 bases at V and 5 bases at J, leaving 5 bases unmatched. The CDR3 runs to 14 residues. CDR1 is MDHEN and CDR2 is SYDVKM in the germline V gene. Here the CDR3 DNA reads TGTGCCAGCAGGTCGGACAGGGGGCCTTATGGCTACACCTTC. Encoded protein: CASRSDRGPYGYTF.

This clone was seen a few times. The chain links TRBV15 to TRBJ2-3; 8 bases are shared with TRBD2. Germline V CDR1 and CDR2: LNHNV, YYDKDF (reference sequence). There are 16 residues in the CDR3. Losses at the gene ends were 1 base for V and 6 bases for J; bases not matched to a gene: 9. For the CDR3, the DNA is TGTGCCACCAGCAGAGGGCTAGCGGGCCCCCGGGATACGCAGTATTTT. It is translated as CATSRGLAGPRDTQYF.

This clone was seen more than once but under ten times. V and J are TRBV19 and TRBJ2-1; 7 nucleotides align to TRBD1. The V gene's germline CDR1 is LNHDA and CDR2 SQIVND (reference sequence). This CDR3 is 17 amino acids long. J lost 0 bases, V lost 7 bases, and 12 bases had no gene match. DNA for the CDR3: TGTGCCAGTAAAGCGCCTAGGGACAGCCGCTCCTACAATGAGCAGTTCTTC. Its protein product is CASKAPRDSRSYNEQFF.

V and J are TRBV6-5 and TRBJ2-1; D is possibly TRBD1 or TRBD2 (5 bases each). In germline, CDR1 is MNHEY, CDR2 SVGAGI. The CDR3 consists of 13 residues. Trimming took off 8 bases at V and 8 bases at J, with 16 bases between the two ends. The DNA for the CDR3 is TGTGCCAGCCGCATTGCAGGGAGCGATGAGCAGTTCTTC. Encoded protein: CASRIAGSDEQFF.

This clone has just one count. The J gene is TRBJ2-7, the V gene TRBV29-1; D remains unclear. The germline V gene has CDR1 SQVTM and CDR2 ANQGSEA. CDR3 length equals 12 residues. V shed 6 bases and J shed 0 bases, with 9 bases lying between them. CDR3 nucleotides: TGCAGCGTCGGTTGGGGCTCCTACGAGCAGTACTTC. The encoded protein is CSVGWGSYEQYF.

This clone was seen ten or more times. This sequence joins TRBV5-6 and TRBJ2-2; 8 nucleotides align to TRBD1. Per the germline V gene, CDR1 is SGHDT and CDR2 is YYEEEE. The CDR3 contains 14 residues. The V and J ends lost 4 bases and 4 bases, in that order; junction bases with no gene match: 3. The CDR3 here is CASSQQGVTGELFF. As DNA, the CDR3 is TGTGCCAGCAGCCAACAGGGGGTCACCGGGGAGCTGTTTTTT.

The chain links TRBV5-1 to TRBJ2-5; D is unresolved. CDR3 length equals 11 residues. V was pared by 4 bases and J by 3 bases, with 4 bases between. The germline CDR1 and CDR2 sequences are SGHRS and YFSETQ. The CDR3 region is CASSGEETQYF. The CDR3 DNA reads as TGCGCCAGCAGCGGAGAAGAGACCCAGTACTTC.

This clone was found once. The genes are TRBV7-8 and TRBJ1-6, with TRBD1 as a possible D gene (6 bases). Trimming removed 2 bases at V and 9 bases at J, with 11 bases between. The CDR3 contains 14 residues. Germline values: CDR1 SGHVS, CDR2 FQNEAQ. The CDR3 protein is CASSLQGSTSPLHF. The CDR3 DNA reads as TGTGCCAGCAGCTTACAGGGGAGTACTTCACCCCTCCACTTT.

The chain recombines TRBV2 with TRBJ1-5; D is undetermined. The CDR3 spans 14 residues. CDR1 is SNHLY, CDR2 FYNNEI, per germline. V was trimmed by 2 bases and J by 2 bases, leaving 7 bases between them. The CDR3 DNA sequence: TGTGCCAGCAGTGAACGGTCGGGCAATCAGCCCCAGCATTTT. Translated: CASSERSGNQPQHF.

The chain recombines TRBV5-8 with TRBJ1-5; D is unresolved. There are 15 residues in the CDR3. V gave up 0 bases and J gave up 2 bases, with 9 bases separating them. Germline-derived CDR1 and CDR2 are SGHTS and YDEGEE. CDR3 loop: CASSLGHGRNQPQHF. Written as DNA, the CDR3 is TGTGCCAGCAGCTTGGGTCACGGACGCAATCAGCCCCAGCATTTT.

V usage is TRBV9 and J usage is TRBJ2-5; the D gene could be TRBD1 or TRBD2 (5 bases each). Germline loops: CDR1 SGDLS, CDR2 YYNGEE. Trimming pared 4 bases from V and 9 bases from J, leaving 19 bases between. The CDR3 covers 14 residues. The CDR3 region has the DNA TGTGCCAGCAGCCCCCGTGAACCAGGGACGCCCCAGTACTTC. Translated: CASSPREPGTPQYF.

The chain recombines TRBV13 with TRBJ1-1; D gene unclear. The CDR3 sequence is 13 residues long. CDR1 is PRHDT, CDR2 FYEKMQ, per germline (reference sequence). Trimming removed 0 bases at V and 5 bases at J, with 7 bases between. As DNA, the CDR3 is TGTGCCAGCAGCTTAGGCCAGGTGACTGAAGCTTTCTTT. It codes for CASSLGQVTEAFF.

The genes are TRBV18 and TRBJ1-1, with 10 positions matching TRBD1. The CDR3 extends over 14 amino acids. V shed 4 bases and J 3 bases; nucleotides not matched to a gene: 2. Germline V gene lookup returns CDR1 KGHSH and CDR2 LQKENI. For the CDR3, the DNA is TGTGCCAGCTCACAAGGACAGGGGGACACTGAAGCTTTCTTT. Amino acid sequence: CASSQGQGDTEAFF.

V is TRBV28 and J is TRBJ1-2, with TRBD1 matching over 7 bases. Germline CDR1 reads MDHEN; CDR2 reads SYDVKM. V lost 8 bases and J lost 7; bases outside the gene matches: 7. The CDR3 is 12 amino acids. CDR3 nucleotide sequence: TGTGCCAGCGGATACAGGGGTGCTGGCTACACCTTC. It codes for CASGYRGAGYTF.